Listed below are T cell receptor beta chains from one sample, sequenced in a study of blood T cell repertoires in COVID-19. Measured with immunoSEQ multiplex PCR; TCRdb has only the in-frame clones, and not every one. The sample holds 200,000 or so clones, roughly nine tenths seen once. Source material: peripheral blood. Receptor source: a man between 65 and 85 years old with active or convalescent COVID-19. Each CDR3 is given with its conserved first and last residue. Each record gives: clone size, V gene, J gene, D gene, CDR3 protein, CDR3 DNA. A D gene is named only where the DNA matches it firmly. Clone size appears in some rows only: once, few, many, or a class for an expanded clone.

abundance: .; v_gene: TRBV5-8; j_gene: TRBJ2-3; d_gene: TRBD1; CDR3aa: CASSLGTGEVGDTQYF; CDR3nt: TGTGCCAGCAGCTTGGGGACAGGTGAGGTCGGAGATACGCAGTATTTT
abundance: .; v_gene: TRBV5-3; j_gene: TRBJ2-7; d_gene: TRBD2; CDR3aa: CARSPSQGNRLSGAYEQYF; CDR3nt: TGTGCCAGAAGCCCAAGCCAGGGAAACCGACTAAGCGGGGCCTACGAGCAGTACTTC
abundance: .; v_gene: TRBV27; j_gene: TRBJ2-7; d_gene: .; CDR3aa: CASSGQQNSYEQYF; CDR3nt: TGTGCCAGCAGTGGACAGCAAAACTCCTACGAGCAGTACTTC
abundance: .; v_gene: TRBV15; j_gene: TRBJ2-5; d_gene: .; CDR3aa: CATSGQWQETQYF; CDR3nt: TGTGCCACAAGCGGACAGTGGCAAGAGACCCAGTACTTC
abundance: .; v_gene: TRBV7-2; j_gene: TRBJ2-3; d_gene: TRBD2; CDR3aa: CASRVAPWESGADTQYF; CDR3nt: TGTGCCAGCAGGGTAGCGCCTTGGGAAAGCGGGGCAGATACGCAGTATTTT
abundance: .; v_gene: TRBV5-4; j_gene: TRBJ2-3; d_gene: .; CDR3aa: CASSLQGGSDTQYF; CDR3nt: TGTGCCAGCAGCTTGCAGGGGGGTTCGGATACGCAGTATTTT
abundance: .; v_gene: TRBV5-8; j_gene: TRBJ2-1; d_gene: TRBD1; CDR3aa: CASSFTGQGGSEQFF; CDR3nt: TGTGCCAGCAGCTTCACGGGACAGGGAGGGAGTGAGCAGTTCTTC
abundance: .; v_gene: TRBV7-9; j_gene: TRBJ1-1; d_gene: TRBD1; CDR3aa: CASSLDPGQGENTEAFF; CDR3nt: TGTGCCAGCAGCTTAGATCCGGGACAGGGTGAGAACACTGAAGCTTTCTTT
abundance: .; v_gene: TRBV9; j_gene: TRBJ2-6; d_gene: .; CDR3aa: CASSGGPEGNVLTF; CDR3nt: TGTGCCAGCAGCGGGGGGCCAGAGGGTAACGTCCTGACTTTC
abundance: .; v_gene: TRBV12-3/TRBV12-4; j_gene: TRBJ1-2; d_gene: TRBD1; CDR3aa: CASSLWDSYGYTF; CDR3nt: TGTGCCAGCAGTCTATGGGACAGTTATGGCTACACCTTC
abundance: .; v_gene: TRBV28; j_gene: TRBJ2-1; d_gene: TRBD2; CDR3aa: CASSLGGSGRSYNEQFF; CDR3nt: TGTGCCAGCAGTTTAGGGGGTAGCGGGAGATCCTACAATGAGCAGTTCTTC
abundance: .; v_gene: TRBV19; j_gene: TRBJ2-3; d_gene: TRBD2; CDR3aa: CASTVATSGITDTQYF; CDR3nt: TGTGCCAGTACCGTCGCGACTAGCGGAATCACAGATACGCAGTATTTT
abundance: .; v_gene: TRBV7-2; j_gene: TRBJ2-5; d_gene: TRBD2; CDR3aa: CASSAGGGRETQYF; CDR3nt: TGTGCCAGCAGCGCCGGTGGCGGGAGGGAGACCCAGTACTTC
abundance: once; v_gene: TRBV5-1; j_gene: TRBJ2-2; d_gene: TRBD2; CDR3aa: CASSEGLADTGELFF; CDR3nt: TGCGCCAGCAGCGAGGGGCTAGCGGACACCGGGGAGCTGTTTTTT
abundance: .; v_gene: TRBV5-1; j_gene: TRBJ2-1; d_gene: TRBD2; CDR3aa: CASSRRLAGGRNEQFF; CDR3nt: TGCGCCAGCAGCCGCCGACTAGCGGGGGGGCGTAATGAGCAGTTCTTC
abundance: few; v_gene: TRBV6-5; j_gene: TRBJ1-1; d_gene: TRBD1; CDR3aa: CASSLTRQGGTEAFF; CDR3nt: TGTGCCAGCAGTTTAACCCGACAGGGTGGTACTGAAGCTTTCTTT
abundance: .; v_gene: TRBV5-1; j_gene: TRBJ2-7; d_gene: TRBD1; CDR3aa: CASSFDRAYEQYF; CDR3nt: TGCGCCAGCAGCTTCGACAGGGCCTACGAGCAGTACTTC
abundance: .; v_gene: TRBV5-1; j_gene: TRBJ2-1; d_gene: .; CDR3aa: CASSLDRAYNEQFF; CDR3nt: TGCGCCAGCAGCTTGGACAGGGCATACAATGAGCAGTTCTTC
abundance: .; v_gene: TRBV5-1; j_gene: TRBJ1-4; d_gene: TRBD1; CDR3aa: CASSFGTGGNLGGEKLFF; CDR3nt: TGCGCCAGCAGCTTCGGGACAGGGGGCAATTTAGGCGGTGAAAAACTGTTTTTT
abundance: .; v_gene: TRBV29-1; j_gene: TRBJ2-5; d_gene: TRBD2; CDR3aa: CSVDRGVQETQYF; CDR3nt: TGCAGCGTTGACCGGGGGGTCCAAGAGACCCAGTACTTC
abundance: .; v_gene: TRBV21-1; j_gene: TRBJ2-3; d_gene: .; CDR3aa: CASSMVQLTDTQYF; CDR3nt: TGTGCCAGCAGCATGGTACAGCTCACAGATACGCAGTATTTT
abundance: .; v_gene: TRBV18; j_gene: TRBJ1-4; d_gene: .; CDR3aa: CASARVGEKLFF; CDR3nt: TGTGCCTCCGCCAGGGTGGGTGAAAAACTGTTTTTT
abundance: once; v_gene: TRBV28; j_gene: TRBJ1-1; d_gene: .; CDR3aa: CAVFSGSLNTEAFF; CDR3nt: TGTGCCGTTTTCTCTGGGAGTTTGAACACTGAAGCTTTCTTT
abundance: .; v_gene: TRBV2; j_gene: TRBJ1-5; d_gene: .; CDR3aa: CASSVETGNQPQHF; CDR3nt: TGTGCCAGCAGTGTCGAAACAGGCAATCAGCCCCAGCATTTT
abundance: .; v_gene: TRBV11-2; j_gene: TRBJ2-5; d_gene: TRBD1; CDR3aa: CASSLGQPAQETQYF; CDR3nt: TGTGCCAGCAGCTTGGGACAGCCAGCGCAAGAGACCCAGTACTTC
abundance: .; v_gene: TRBV7-9; j_gene: TRBJ1-5; d_gene: .; CDR3aa: CASSLARDQPQHF; CDR3nt: TGTGCCAGCAGCTTAGCGAGGGATCAGCCCCAGCATTTT
abundance: .; v_gene: TRBV7-2; j_gene: TRBJ1-2; d_gene: TRBD1; CDR3aa: CASSTTGQNYGYTF; CDR3nt: TGTGCCAGCAGCACGACGGGACAGAACTATGGCTACACCTTC
abundance: .; v_gene: TRBV28; j_gene: TRBJ2-5; d_gene: .; CDR3aa: CASKSPPEETQYF; CDR3nt: TGTGCCAGCAAGAGTCCGCCCGAAGAGACCCAGTACTTC
abundance: .; v_gene: TRBV27; j_gene: TRBJ1-2; d_gene: .; CDR3aa: CASSLGLGAGGYTF; CDR3nt: TGTGCCAGCAGTTTGGGGTTGGGGGCTGGCGGCTACACCTTC
abundance: few; v_gene: TRBV7-9; j_gene: TRBJ1-6; d_gene: TRBD1; CDR3aa: CASSPPGQQNSPLHF; CDR3nt: TGTGCCAGCAGCCCCCCGGGACAGCAAAATTCACCCCTCCACTTT
abundance: .; v_gene: TRBV20-1; j_gene: TRBJ2-6; d_gene: .; CDR3aa: CSASRPGALSGANVLTF; CDR3nt: TGCAGTGCTAGTCGGCCAGGCGCCCTCTCTGGGGCCAACGTCCTGACTTTC
abundance: .; v_gene: TRBV28; j_gene: TRBJ1-1; d_gene: .; CDR3aa: CASSLFEILNTEAFF; CDR3nt: TGTGCCAGCAGTTTATTTGAGATTTTGAACACTGAAGCTTTCTTT
abundance: .; v_gene: TRBV6-5; j_gene: TRBJ1-1; d_gene: TRBD1; CDR3aa: CASRSGGRTEAFF; CDR3nt: TGTGCCAGCCGCTCAGGGGGGAGGACTGAAGCTTTCTTT
abundance: .; v_gene: TRBV10-2; j_gene: TRBJ2-2; d_gene: TRBD2; CDR3aa: CASTTGLAPGGAGELFF; CDR3nt: TGCGCCAGCACAACGGGACTAGCCCCAGGGGGGGCCGGGGAGCTGTTTTTT
abundance: .; v_gene: TRBV5-4; j_gene: TRBJ2-1; d_gene: .; CDR3aa: CASSPDSYNEQFF; CDR3nt: TGTGCCAGCAGCCCAGACAGTTACAATGAGCAGTTCTTC
abundance: .; v_gene: TRBV6-1; j_gene: TRBJ1-3; d_gene: TRBD1; CDR3aa: CASSGQGGVSGNTIYF; CDR3nt: TGTGCCAGCAGTGGCCAGGGGGGAGTCTCTGGAAACACCATATATTTT
abundance: .; v_gene: TRBV21-1; j_gene: TRBJ1-5; d_gene: .; CDR3aa: CASSIRRGQPQHF; CDR3nt: TGTGCCAGCAGCATCCGGAGGGGTCAGCCCCAGCATTTT
abundance: .; v_gene: TRBV4-3; j_gene: TRBJ2-7; d_gene: TRBD2; CDR3aa: CASSQDLGEGRQYF; CDR3nt: TGCGCCAGCAGCCAAGATCTCGGGGAGGGCCGGCAGTACTTC
abundance: .; v_gene: TRBV9; j_gene: TRBJ1-4; d_gene: TRBD1; CDR3aa: CASSVGDSEKLFF; CDR3nt: TGTGCCAGCAGCGTAGGGGACAGCGAAAAACTGTTTTTT
abundance: .; v_gene: TRBV18; j_gene: TRBJ1-2; d_gene: .; CDR3aa: CASSPREGVDGYTF; CDR3nt: TGTGCCAGCTCACCACGCGAAGGGGTGGACGGCTACACCTTC
abundance: .; v_gene: TRBV6-4; j_gene: TRBJ2-3; d_gene: .; CDR3aa: CASSEQGRTDTQYF; CDR3nt: TGTGCCAGCAGTGAACAGGGGAGGACAGATACGCAGTATTTT
abundance: .; v_gene: TRBV2; j_gene: TRBJ1-6; d_gene: TRBD1; CDR3aa: CASSGTVYNSPLHF; CDR3nt: TGTGCCAGCAGCGGGACAGTCTATAATTCACCCCTCCACTTT
abundance: once; v_gene: TRBV5-6; j_gene: TRBJ1-6; d_gene: TRBD1; CDR3aa: CASSRQGYNSPLHF; CDR3nt: TGTGCCAGCAGCCGACAGGGGTATAATTCACCCCTCCACTTT
abundance: .; v_gene: TRBV6-5; j_gene: TRBJ1-5; d_gene: TRBD1; CDR3aa: CASRRTGGNQPQHF; CDR3nt: TGTGCCAGCAGGCGGACAGGGGGCAATCAGCCCCAGCATTTT
abundance: once; v_gene: TRBV19; j_gene: TRBJ1-2; d_gene: TRBD1; CDR3aa: CASSRGTGSDYGYTF; CDR3nt: TGTGCCAGTAGTAGGGGGACAGGGTCGGACTATGGCTACACCTTC
abundance: once; v_gene: TRBV7-8; j_gene: TRBJ2-7; d_gene: .; CDR3aa: CASSLVGTNSYEQYF; CDR3nt: TGTGCCAGCAGCTTAGTCGGGACAAACTCCTACGAGCAGTACTTC
abundance: .; v_gene: TRBV10-3; j_gene: TRBJ2-5; d_gene: .; CDR3aa: CAISESGNQETQYF; CDR3nt: TGTGCCATCAGTGAGTCCGGGAACCAAGAGACCCAGTACTTC
abundance: .; v_gene: TRBV2; j_gene: TRBJ2-2; d_gene: TRBD2; CDR3aa: CASRGLAGDTGELFF; CDR3nt: TGTGCCAGCAGAGGACTAGCGGGGGACACCGGGGAGCTGTTTTTT
abundance: .; v_gene: TRBV19; j_gene: TRBJ1-5; d_gene: .; CDR3aa: CASSGRDSNQPQHF; CDR3nt: TGTGCCAGTAGCGGACGGGATAGCAATCAGCCCCAGCATTTT
abundance: .; v_gene: TRBV27; j_gene: TRBJ1-1; d_gene: TRBD1; CDR3aa: CASSLDRGRGTEAFF; CDR3nt: TGTGCCAGCAGTTTGGACAGGGGGAGGGGCACTGAAGCTTTCTTT
abundance: .; v_gene: TRBV28; j_gene: TRBJ1-4; d_gene: .; CDR3aa: CASSVNNNEKLFF; CDR3nt: TGTGCCAGCAGTGTTAATAATAATGAAAAACTGTTTTTT
abundance: .; v_gene: TRBV25-1; j_gene: TRBJ1-2; d_gene: .; CDR3aa: CASSDTDRVYGYTF; CDR3nt: TGTGCCAGCAGTGATACAGACAGAGTCTATGGCTACACCTTC
abundance: .; v_gene: TRBV28; j_gene: TRBJ1-6; d_gene: .; CDR3aa: CATARQTHFGSYNSPLHF; CDR3nt: TGTGCCACCGCTCGACAGACCCATTTTGGCTCCTATAATTCACCCCTCCACTTT
abundance: .; v_gene: TRBV16; j_gene: TRBJ1-6; d_gene: .; CDR3aa: CASSQRDINSPLHF; CDR3nt: TGTGCCAGCAGCCAACGGGACATAAATTCACCCCTCCACTTT
abundance: .; v_gene: TRBV28; j_gene: TRBJ2-5; d_gene: .; CDR3aa: CASSSPGGGGETQYF; CDR3nt: TGTGCCAGCAGTTCCCCCGGGGGTGGGGGAGAGACCCAGTACTTC
abundance: .; v_gene: TRBV18; j_gene: TRBJ1-2; d_gene: .; CDR3aa: CASSRVGDYGYTF; CDR3nt: TGTGCCAGCTCACGGGTAGGGGACTATGGCTACACCTTC
abundance: .; v_gene: TRBV2; j_gene: TRBJ2-1; d_gene: TRBD2; CDR3aa: CAITTSGREFTEQFF; CDR3nt: TGTGCCATCACAACTAGCGGGCGGGAGTTTACTGAGCAGTTCTTC